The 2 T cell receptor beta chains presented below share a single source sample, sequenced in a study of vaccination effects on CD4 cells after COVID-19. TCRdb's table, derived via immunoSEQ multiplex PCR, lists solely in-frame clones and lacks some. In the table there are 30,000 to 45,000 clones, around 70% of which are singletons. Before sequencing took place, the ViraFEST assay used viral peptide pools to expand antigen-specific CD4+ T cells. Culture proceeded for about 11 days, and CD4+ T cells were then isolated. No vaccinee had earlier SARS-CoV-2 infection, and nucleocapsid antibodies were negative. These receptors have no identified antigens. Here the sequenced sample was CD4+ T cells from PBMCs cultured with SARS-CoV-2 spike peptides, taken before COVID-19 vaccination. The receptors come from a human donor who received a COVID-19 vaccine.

The CDR3 spells CASSPSSGNTIYF. Written as DNA, the CDR3 is TGTGCCAGCTCACCTTCCTCTGGAAACACCATATATTTT. The chain couples TRBV18 to TRBJ1-3; D remains ambiguous. V was pared by 3 bases and J by 0 bases, with 3 bases between. The CDR3 is made up of 13 amino acids. Germline V gene sequence: CDR1 KGHSH, CDR2 LQKENI.

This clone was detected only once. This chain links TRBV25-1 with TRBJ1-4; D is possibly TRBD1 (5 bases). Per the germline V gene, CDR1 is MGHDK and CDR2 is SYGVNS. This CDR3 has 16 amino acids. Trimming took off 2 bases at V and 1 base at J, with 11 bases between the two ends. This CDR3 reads CASSEIWGGTNEKLFF. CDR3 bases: TGTGCCAGCAGTGAAATTTGGGGGGGAACTAATGAAAAACTGTTTTTT.